The 25 T cell receptor beta chains below were found in one sample sequenced in a study of blood T cells in healthy people across ages (dated by TCRdb to between 2015 and 2016). Libraries came from 5' RACE. Sequencing instrument: Illumina HiSeq 2500. A second about 7 to 11 cycle PCR used a sample-barcoded 5' primer and a J-beta primer mix. TCRdb redid the processing of the public reads, applying fastp at Q25 and MiXCR, and retained in-frame beta chains. Entries are consolidated by CDR3 protein sequence, retaining the most common genes and DNA. The sample profile shows 1,500,000 or so distinct CDR3 sequences; about 42% of them were found once. The ten top clones hold about 3.8% of the sample. Sequencing used blood. Receptor source: a woman aged 18 to 35 in good health.

The chain combines TRBV2 with TRBJ2-5; weak D call: TRBD1 (6 bases). CDR3 size: 14 residues. The germline V and J ends were trimmed by 6 bases and 1 base, with 12 bases remaining between them. Germline V gene lookup returns CDR1 SNHLY and CDR2 FYNNEI. The CDR3 DNA sequence: TGTGCCAGCAGGTTATACAGGGCCCAAGAGACCCAGTACTTC. Its protein product is CASRLYRAQETQYF.

The chain couples TRBV4-1 to TRBJ2-1; D possibly corresponds to TRBD2 (6 bases). Germline V gene data show CDR1 as MGHRA and CDR2 as YSYEKL. Trimming left V 0 bases short and J 9 bases short, with 27 bases between. CDR3 length: 19 residues. The chain's CDR3 is CASSQEWSSAITDIAEQFF. The CDR3 DNA reads TGCGCCAGCAGCCAAGAGTGGTCTAGCGCAATAACGGATATCGCTGAGCAGTTCTTC.

This sequence joins TRBV2 and TRBJ2-5; perhaps TRBD2 as D (5 bases). This CDR3 region has 13 residues. V was cut by 10 bases and J by 11 bases, with 23 bases left in between. The germline CDR1 and CDR2 sequences are SNHLY and FYNNEI. CDR3 in DNA: TGTGCCAACCCAACGCGGGCCGGGGATGAGCAGTACTTC. Its translation is CANPTRAGDEQYF.

The gene calls are TRBV4-2 and TRBJ1-1, with 7 bases fitting TRBD1. CDR3 size: 15 residues. Germline V gene lookup returns CDR1 LGHNA and CDR2 YNFKEQ. The V and J ends lost 4 bases and 1 base, in that order; junction bases with no gene match: 6. CDR3: CASSRRGQQNTEAFF. CDR3 sequence (DNA): TGTGCCAGCAGCCGACGGGGACAGCAGAACACTGAAGCTTTCTTT.

The chain has TRBV12-3 or TRBV12-4 and TRBJ2-2; tentatively, D is TRBD1 (5 bases). V dropped 7 bases and J dropped 4 bases, with 10 bases sitting between them. The CDR3 extends over 13 amino acids. The DNA of the CDR3 is TGTGCCAGCACCGTAGGGGCCACCGGGGAGCTGTTTTTT. As protein: CASTVGATGELFF.

The sample holds one count of this clonotype. Sequence at one end of the junction differs from germline and may be a read error. The chain joins TRBV4-1 to TRBJ2-7; D may match TRBD1 or TRBD2 (5 bases each). CDR1 and CDR2 (germline): MGHRA, YSYEKL. The length of the CDR3 is 17 residues. The CDR3 sequence: CVSSQNDGAGLSYEQYF. CDR3 nucleotides: TGCGTCAGCAGCCAAAATGACGGGGCCGGTCTCTCCTACGAGCAGTACTTC.

The chain is built from TRBV20-1 and TRBJ2-1; 15 bases match TRBD2. The V and J ends lost 2 bases and 9 bases, in that order; junction bases with no gene match: 5. The length of the CDR3 is 15 residues. Germline V lookup: CDR1 DFQATT, CDR2 SNEGSKA (reference sequence). The CDR3 reads CSARRTSGGAAEQFF. CDR3 DNA: TGCAGTGCTAGAAGGACTAGCGGGGGGGCTGCTGAGCAGTTCTTC.

This clonotype has more than one count but fewer than ten. This chain links TRBV20-1 with TRBJ2-7, with TRBD1 matching 9 bases. Germline V CDR1 and CDR2: DFQATT, SNEGSKA (reference sequence). J was trimmed by 3 bases and V by 1 base; bases with no gene match: 10. This CDR3 contains 16 residues. In DNA form, the CDR3 reads TGCAGTGCTAGAGCTTTACAGGGGGCGTTAAGCTACGAGCAGTACTTC. Amino acids: CSARALQGALSYEQYF.

On this clonotype itself: A much larger clone lies a single base off, so this may be a read error. The rearrangement joins TRBV9 to TRBJ2-7; no reliable D call. The CDR3 extends over 11 amino acids. Deletions cut 4 bases from V and 7 bases from J, with 9 bases between. Germline values: CDR1 SGDLS, CDR2 YYNGEE. CDR3 nucleotide sequence: TGTGCCAGCAGCCGCTTTAAGGAGCAGTACTTC. Translated, it gives CASSRFKEQYF.

The chain uses TRBV27 and TRBJ1-1; tentative D call: TRBD1 (5 bases). This CDR3 is built from 13 residues. CDR1 is MNHEY, CDR2 SMNVEV, per germline (reference sequence). The germline V and J ends were trimmed by 8 bases and 1 base, with 11 bases remaining between them. As DNA, the CDR3 is TGTGCCAGCGCGTTAACAGGGAACACTGAAGCTTTCTTT. Its protein is CASALTGNTEAFF.

This clonotype was counted between two and nine times. This sequence joins TRBV10-3 and TRBJ1-1, with 7 nucleotides matching TRBD1. The CDR3 length is 14 residues. Trimming cost V 5 bases and J 5 bases; bases outside gene matches: 8. The germline V gene encodes CDR1 ENHRY and CDR2 SYGVKD. In DNA, the CDR3 is TGTGCCATCAGTCCACAGGGGACGATAACTGAAGCTTTCTTT. Its translation: CAISPQGTITEAFF.

This chain uses TRBV5-5 with TRBJ2-1; D might be TRBD2 (5 bases). This CDR3 contains 16 residues. The germline CDR1 and CDR2 sequences are SGHKS and YYEKEE (reference sequence). Trimming shortened V by 5 bases and J by 3 bases, and 18 bases separated the two germline ends. The CDR3 DNA reads TGTGCCAGCAGACCGGCTCTTAAGCGGTTCTACAATGAGCAGTTCTTC. Translation: CASRPALKRFYNEQFF.

As to this clonotype: At one of its ends the junction is not consistent with the germline gene, which may arise from a read error. J is TRBJ2-1 and V is TRBV7-9; the D gene is possibly TRBD1 (5 bases). The CDR3 is made up of 15 amino acids. CDR1 is SEHNR and CDR2 is FQNEAQ in the germline V gene (reference sequence). In DNA form, the CDR3 reads TGTGCCTGCAGCATTTCCGAACAGGAATTCAATGAGCAGTTCTTC. Its protein is CACSISEQEFNEQFF.

This chain uses TRBV20-1 with TRBJ2-5; TRBD1 aligns across 12 bases. Germline loops: CDR1 DFQATT, CDR2 SNEGSKA (reference sequence). This CDR3 region has 14 residues. J gave up 11 bases and V 6 bases, and 13 bases lay outside the gene matches. This CDR3 is CSAIRDRGRDEQYF. In DNA form, the CDR3 reads TGCAGTGCCATCCGGGACAGGGGGCGCGATGAGCAGTACTTC.

J is TRBJ2-2 and V is TRBV2, with 9 bases matching TRBD1. The CDR3 loop spans 15 amino acids. Germline-derived CDR1 and CDR2 are SNHLY and FYNNEI. V lost 10 bases, J lost 4 bases, and 10 bases stayed unmatched. CDR3 loop: CATTRTGVSTGELFF. DNA for the CDR3: TGTGCCACCACCCGGACAGGGGTGTCCACCGGGGAGCTGTTTTTT.

In this sample, this clonotype turned up a few times. The chain recombines TRBV21-1 with TRBJ1-6. TRBV21-1 is a pseudogene locus. This CDR3 region has 16 residues. The CDR3 region is CASTEHESSYNSPLHF. DNA of the CDR3: TGTGCCAGCACCGAACATGAAAGCTCCTATAATTCACCCCTCCACTTT.

This clonotype was counted a few times. This chain joins TRBV7-2 and TRBJ1-5, with D hard to call. Per germline, CDR1 SGHTA and CDR2 FQGNSA. The CDR3 spans 15 residues. V lost 5 bases, J lost 6 bases, and 17 bases lay in between. The chain's CDR3 is CASSQVEGMVQPQHF. For the CDR3, the DNA is TGTGCCAGCAGCCAAGTAGAGGGAATGGTTCAGCCCCAGCATTTT. Full variable domain (rest looked up from reference TRBV7-2 and TRBJ1-5): GAGVSQSPSNKVTEKGKDVELRCDPISGHTALYWYRQSLGQGLEFLIYFQGNSAPDKSGLPSDRFSAERTGGSVSTLTIQRTQQEDSAVYLCASSQVEGMVQPQHFGDGTRLSIL.

J is TRBJ2-5 and V is TRBV29-1; D might be TRBD1 or TRBD2, each matching 5 bases. The V end was cut by 7 bases, the J end by 11 bases, with 26 bases between. The germline CDR1 and CDR2 sequences are SQVTM and ANQGSEA. The length of the CDR3 is 14 residues. CDR3 sequence (DNA): TGCAGCGCCATAGGGGAAGAGGTCGGGAATGAGCAGTACTTC. This sequence encodes CSAIGEEVGNEQYF.

The CDR3 sequence is CASSQASGTGAYEQYF. The CDR3 DNA follows: TGCGCCAGCAGCCAAGCCTCCGGGACAGGGGCGTACGAGCAGTACTTC. The chain is built from TRBV4-1 and TRBJ2-7, with 10 nucleotides matching TRBD1. The germline V gene has CDR1 MGHRA and CDR2 YSYEKL. Trimming cost V 1 base and J 4 bases; bases outside gene matches: 7. The CDR3 runs 16 residues.

This chain uses TRBV18 with TRBJ2-5, with 7 bases aligning to TRBD1. Germline CDR1 is KGHSH and CDR2 is LQKENI. The CDR3 has 15 residues. The V and J ends lost 2 bases and 5 bases, in that order; junction bases with no gene match: 8. The CDR3 spells CASSPNKGGAETQYF. For the CDR3, the DNA is TGTGCCAGCTCACCAAATAAAGGGGGCGCGGAGACCCAGTACTTC.

V gene TRBV20-1 combines with J gene TRBJ1-3; D unclear. Germline CDR1 is DFQATT and CDR2 is SNEGSKA (reference sequence). V lost 3 bases, J lost 3 bases, and 6 bases lay in between. The CDR3 is 12 residues long. In nucleotides, the CDR3 is TGCAGTGCTAGGCAGTTTGGAAACACCATATATTTT. It translates to CSARQFGNTIYF.

This clonotype was counted only a few times. The chain employs TRBV27 and TRBJ2-3; 9 bases map to TRBD2. The ends lost 1 base at V and 4 bases at J; junction bases unmatched: 6. The CDR3 contains 16 residues. Germline V gene sequence: CDR1 MNHEY, CDR2 SMNVEV (reference sequence). CDR3 bases: TGTGCCAGCAGTTTATGGGTAGCGGGAGTGGCAGATACGCAGTATTTT. This translates into CASSLWVAGVADTQYF.

The chain employs TRBV6-2 or TRBV6-3 and TRBJ2-7; D might be TRBD2 (6 bases). The CDR3 runs 15 residues. With 2 bases removed from V and 2 bases from J, the gap between germline ends came to 13 bases. Germline V gives CDR1 MNHEY, CDR2 SVGEGT. DNA of the CDR3: TGTGCCAGCAGTTACGGTCGGGAGACGACCTACGAGCAGTACTTC. Amino acids: CASSYGRETTYEQYF.

Ten or more counts support this clonotype. The chain has TRBV7-2 and TRBJ2-3, with 9 nucleotides matching TRBD2. V shed 3 bases, J shed 3 bases, and the junction held 4 bases outside the gene matches. The CDR3 totals 15 residues. Germline CDR1 SGHTA, CDR2 FQGNSA. In DNA, the CDR3 is TGTGCCAGCAGCTTTTCTGCGGGGGGGACAGATACGCAGTATTTT. Protein: CASSFSAGGTDTQYF.

This chain uses TRBV21-1 with TRBJ1-2; the table assigns TRBD1, which was not confirmed against the DNA. TRBV21-1 is described as a pseudogene. The CDR3 runs to 15 residues. CDR3 amino acids: CASSIRDREDVGYTF. The CDR3 DNA is TGTGCCAGCAGCATAAGGGACAGGGAGGATGTGGGCTACACCTTC.